The clone carrying this T cell receptor beta chain was observed a single time. Its cognate antigen is unknown. The data were taken from a study of PD-1 blockade in mismatch repair-deficient tumors. Looking at the study overall: Patients had around 12 mismatch repair-deficient cancer types, all previously treated and progressing. Regarding the study as a whole: Tumor-resident clones, often absent from pretreatment blood, expanded after pembrolizumab and then contracted.

Assay: immunoSEQ multiplex PCR; the TCRdb copy retains only in-frame clones and omits some. This sample has more than 50,000 clones; 70% to 90% occur once, and the top ten carry over 11%. The germline V and J ends were trimmed by 5 bases and 7 bases, with 15 bases remaining between them. Looked up from germline, CDR1 is MNHEY and CDR2 is SMNVEV (reference sequence). The CDR3 extends over 14 amino acids. This sequence was found in an adult with mismatch repair-deficient cancer. The sample in question was peripheral blood, obtained 52 weeks after starting pembrolizumab. The rearrangement links TRBV27 to TRBJ2-1; TRBD1 might be the D (6 bases). This CDR3 is CASSMPVGGNEQFF. The CDR3 DNA is TGTGCCAGCAGTATGCCGGTAGGGGGTAATGAGCAGTTCTTC.